This T cell receptor beta chain comes out of a study of shared clonotypes between healthy human individuals. As for this clone: Its specificity is not known.

The CDR3 loop spans 12 amino acids. Germline CDR1 SGHNT, CDR2 YYREEE (reference sequence). V was pared by 4 bases and J by 2 bases, with 5 bases between. Clones were sequenced by immunoSEQ multiplex PCR, and TCRdb holds only the in-frame ones, with some missing. Here the sample spans about 2 million clones, roughly 95% being singletons. Study-level findings and limits: Genetic and exposure-history diversity was limited by the small donor number. Rarefaction gave evidence that sorted-subset sequencing remained incomplete despite large depth. Clonotype sharing among donors, it was expected, would be affected by sequencing depth.

Naive CD8 cells lacked CD45RO and underwent positive selection for CCR7, leaving out terminally differentiated effector memory CD45RA+ cells. Healthy adults negative for HIV, lacking recent acute infections or vaccinations, served as donors. Source material: naive CD8+ T cells sorted from blood. The source is a man aged 18 to 30 in good health. The rearrangement uses TRBV5-4 and TRBJ2-3; D uncertain. The CDR3 here is CASSPTTDTQYF. The CDR3, as DNA: TGTGCCAGCAGCCCCACCACAGATACGCAGTATTTT.